This TCR beta chain was identified in a study of CD8 T cells in Susac syndrome. The RNA input was roughly 0.45 to 1 ug, and it was reverse transcribed with random hexamers. By means of immunoSEQ multiplex PCR, TCR beta CDR3 spanning 54 Vbeta and 13 Jbeta underwent amplification. MiXCR, applied by TCRdb to the immunoSEQ multiplex PCR reads, yields one record per CDR3 protein. The sample shows 150,000 to 200,000 distinct CDR3 sequences, around 93% of them seen only once. As controls, healthy donors matched for age and sex were used. Negative isolation was used for CD8+ and CD4+ T cells and FACS enrichment for TEMRA cells. The V gene's germline CDR1 is LGHNA and CDR2 YNFKEQ. The CDR3 sequence is 16 residues long. The V segment lost 1 base and the J segment 4 bases; nucleotides outside the gene matches: 5.

This chain links TRBV4-2 with TRBJ2-1; 9 nucleotides agree with TRBD2. The specimen sequenced was CD4+ T cells from PBMCs. The receptor comes from a human donor in good health. DNA of the CDR3: TGTGCCAGCAGCCAAGTTGAGCGGGGGGCATACAATGAGCAGTTCTTC. Its protein is CASSQVERGAYNEQFF.